The source of this TCR beta chain is a study of T cell responses to AZD1222 COVID-19 vaccine. Study-wide results and limits: There were vaccine-associated CD4 TCRs across spike, dominant at 160-218 and 743-854. Compared with day 0, the breadth and depth of the Spike-specific TCR repertoire rose significantly after two doses of AZD1222.

To note about this clone: Its antigen remains unknown.

Sequencing was performed with immunoSEQ multiplex PCR; in TCRdb, only in-frame clones are kept and a portion is missing. The data show some 80,000 clones, roughly 88% seen once. The material sequenced was peripheral blood, taken on day 0 of AZD1222 vaccination. The sequence derives from an adult in good health.

CDR3 bases: TGTGCCAGCAAAGCTGTGGGCGGCTACACCTTC. This gives the protein CASKAVGGYTF. The J gene is TRBJ1-2, the V gene TRBV28; D gene unclear. V was trimmed by 7 bases and J by 8 bases, leaving 11 bases between them. Germline CDR1 and CDR2: MDHEN and SYDVKM. CDR3 size: 11 residues.